The T cell receptor (beta chain) under discussion was sequenced for a study of TIL therapy for anti-PD-1-resistant metastatic lung cancer. As for the study in general: Median patient age was approximately 58, ranging about 35-80 years. Study results and caveats: Compared with baseline intratumoral T cells, expanded TIL cultures were more clonal and less diverse (roughly 6.5% vs 31%).

Deletions cut 0 bases from V and 0 bases from J, with 14 bases between. The germline V gene encodes CDR1 LNHNV and CDR2 YYDKDF (reference sequence). The CDR3 has 17 amino acids. The time point: pre-treatment sample, taken before nivolumab and TIL therapy. Tumor tissue came from excised metastases, mostly pleural nodules or supraclavicular lymph nodes. Stage 4 NSCLC adults joined between late 2017 and 2020. This clone was detected a few times. The antigen is unknown. This was the immunoSEQ v3 assay. Libraries were sequenced to 2 million to 2.5 million read pairs (survey) or roughly 4.5-6.5 million (deep). The assay was immunoSEQ multiplex PCR, and TCRdb's table has in-frame clones only and misses some. The sample holds 50,000 or so clones, roughly 70% seen once.

The sequence came from a person aged 30 to 80 with non-small cell lung cancer. Here the sequenced sample was tumor tissue, taken at baseline. The genes are TRBV15 and TRBJ2-5; TRBD1 or TRBD2 may be the D gene (5 bases each). In nucleotides, the CDR3 is TGTGCCACCAGCAGAGATTTTAGACGGGGCTACCAAGAGACCCAGTACTTC. This translates into CATSRDFRRGYQETQYF.